This T cell receptor beta chain was sequenced during a study of spatial heterogeneity in lung cancer. Regarding time point: blood at routine non-recurrence follow-up after resection. The sequenced material consisted of unsorted whole RNA from tumor, nontumor lung or frozen PBMC. V shed 4 bases, J shed 11 bases, and the junction held 6 bases outside the gene matches. CDR3 length: 14 amino acids. Germline V gives CDR1 SGHRS, CDR2 YFSETQ. A unique molecular identifier was attached to every TCR cDNA molecule. TCRdb reprocessed the 5' RACE reads with MiXCR, giving one entry per CDR3 protein. The table shows around 27,000 distinct CDR3 sequences, with roughly 5.4% occurring only once.

Here the sequenced sample was PBMCs, taken at follow-up. The V call is TRBV5-1, the J call TRBJ2-2; TRBD1 agrees at 12 bases. The sequence was obtained from a female donor with early-stage non-small cell lung cancer. The CDR3 region is CASSGGQGASELFF. DNA of the CDR3: TGCGCCAGCAGCGGGGGACAGGGGGCTTCCGAGCTGTTTTTT.